This TCR beta chain was identified during a study of blood T cell repertoires in COVID-19. Turning to the study itself: PBMCs, B-cell-depleted T cells, or T cells were the source of the cDNA or gDNA that made up the material.

In the source study's methods: Estimation of nucleated cell counts was performed using reference gene primer amplification. The method was immunoSEQ multiplex PCR; TCRdb's version includes in-frame clones alone and lacks a portion of them. V and J calls and clone size are those listed in that table; D and trimming were worked out from the DNA. The sample lists approximately 88,000 clones; about 90% were seen once. The sequence derives from a male donor with acute or convalescent COVID-19. Sequencing was carried out using peripheral blood.

CDR3 coding DNA: TGTGCCAGCAGTTCCATCGGGACAGCCTCTAATTCACCCCTCCACTTT. Its translation is CASSSIGTASNSPLHF. This chain uses TRBV28 with TRBJ1-6; 7 nucleotides align to TRBD1. The V gene end was trimmed by 4 bases and the J gene end by 6 bases; junction bases not matched to a gene: 9. This CDR3 is built from 16 residues. Looked up from germline, CDR1 is MDHEN and CDR2 is SYDVKM.